This T cell receptor beta chain was found in a study of memory CD8 T cells in hepatitis C reinfection. At the level of the study: HCV reinfection meant a positive HCV RNA test after two negative tests at least 60 days apart.

Here immunoSEQ multiplex PCR was the method, and the copy in TCRdb shows in-frame clones only, minus some. The table shows around 47,000 clones, with approximately 90% occurring only once. The time point: peak reinfection, 3 to 8 weeks after reinfection detection. No in vitro expansion preceded TCR sequencing of the sorted cells. Donors came from people who inject drugs enrolled in HEPCO, Canada. Control naive CD8 T cells came from a couple of donors at all three reinfection time points. The length of the CDR3 is 17 residues. The TCR sequence derives from a young man with hepatitis C virus infection. The gene calls are TRBV1 and TRBJ1-3; TRBD1, the table's D call, lacks a check against the DNA. TRBV1 is a listed pseudogene. The sequenced sample consisted of naive CD8+ T cells sorted from blood. CDR3 region: CTSSQEIKTGAGNTIYF. DNA for the CDR3: TGCACCAGCAGCCAGGAAATAAAGACAGGGGCTGGAAACACCATATATTTT.